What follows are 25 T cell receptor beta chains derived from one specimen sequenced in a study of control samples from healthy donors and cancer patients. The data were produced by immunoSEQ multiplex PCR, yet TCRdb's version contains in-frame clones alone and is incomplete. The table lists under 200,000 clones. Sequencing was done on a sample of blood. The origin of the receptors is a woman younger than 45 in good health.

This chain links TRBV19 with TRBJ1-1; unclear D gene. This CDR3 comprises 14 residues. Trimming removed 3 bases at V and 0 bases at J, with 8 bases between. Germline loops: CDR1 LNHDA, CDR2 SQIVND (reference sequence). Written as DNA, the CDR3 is TGTGCCAGTAGTATGCGGACTGTGAACACTGAAGCTTTCTTT. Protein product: CASSMRTVNTEAFF. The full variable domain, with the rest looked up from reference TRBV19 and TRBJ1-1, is DGGITQSPKYLFRKEGQNVTLSCEQNLNHDAMYWYRQDPGQGLRLIYYSQIVNDFQKGDIAEGYSVSREKKESFPLTVTSAQKNPTAFYLCASSMRTVNTEAFFGQGTRLTVV.

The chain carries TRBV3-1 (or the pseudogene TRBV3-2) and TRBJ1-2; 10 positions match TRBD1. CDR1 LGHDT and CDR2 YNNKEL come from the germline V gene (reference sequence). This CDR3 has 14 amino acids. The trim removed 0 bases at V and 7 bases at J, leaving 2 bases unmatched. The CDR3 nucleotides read TGTGCCAGCAGCCAAGAAGGGGACAGGGGTGGCTACACCTTC. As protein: CASSQEGDRGGYTF.

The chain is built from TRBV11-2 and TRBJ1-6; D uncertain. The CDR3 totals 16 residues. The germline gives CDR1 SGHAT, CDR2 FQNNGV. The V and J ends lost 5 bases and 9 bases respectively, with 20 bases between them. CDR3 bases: TGTGCCAGCAGCACGAGGGTCCTCGGGCGTCGTTCACCCCTCCACTTT. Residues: CASSTRVLGRRSPLHF.

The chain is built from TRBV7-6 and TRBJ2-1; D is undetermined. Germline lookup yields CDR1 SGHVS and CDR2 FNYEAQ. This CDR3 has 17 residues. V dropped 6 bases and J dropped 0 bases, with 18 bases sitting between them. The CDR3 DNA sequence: TGTGCCAGCAGTTTCGGTGGTGGTAAAAACTCCTACAATGAGCAGTTCTTC. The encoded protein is CASSFGGGKNSYNEQFF.

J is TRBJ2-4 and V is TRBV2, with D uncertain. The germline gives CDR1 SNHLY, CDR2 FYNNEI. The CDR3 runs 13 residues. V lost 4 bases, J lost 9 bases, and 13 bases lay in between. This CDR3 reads CASSVVSESIQYF. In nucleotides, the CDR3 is TGTGCCAGCAGTGTTGTATCCGAATCCATTCAGTACTTC.

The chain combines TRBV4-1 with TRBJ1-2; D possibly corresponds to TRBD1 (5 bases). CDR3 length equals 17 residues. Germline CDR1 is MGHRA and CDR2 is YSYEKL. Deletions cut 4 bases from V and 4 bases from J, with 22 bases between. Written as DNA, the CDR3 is TGCGCCAGCAGCCGACGGGACCCACTTATTGGGGCCTATGGCTACACCTTC. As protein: CASSRRDPLIGAYGYTF.

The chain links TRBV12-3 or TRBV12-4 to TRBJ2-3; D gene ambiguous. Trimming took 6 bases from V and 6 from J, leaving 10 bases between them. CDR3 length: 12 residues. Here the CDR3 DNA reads TGTGCCAGCAGGTCCCTATCGGATACGCAGTATTTT. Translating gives CASRSLSDTQYF.

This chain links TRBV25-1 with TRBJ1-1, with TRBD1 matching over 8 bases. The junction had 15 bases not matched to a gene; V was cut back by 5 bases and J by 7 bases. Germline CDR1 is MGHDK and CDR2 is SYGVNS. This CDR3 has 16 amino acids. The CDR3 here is CASSIGQGQLLLEAFF. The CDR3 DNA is TGTGCCAGCAGTATCGGACAGGGTCAGCTCCTCCTTGAAGCTTTCTTT.

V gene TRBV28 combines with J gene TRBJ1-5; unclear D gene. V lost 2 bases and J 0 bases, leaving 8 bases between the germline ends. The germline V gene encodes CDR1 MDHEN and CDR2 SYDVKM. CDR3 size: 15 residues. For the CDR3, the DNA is TGTGCCAGCAGTTTAGTCAGTTATAGCAATCAGCCCCAGCATTTT. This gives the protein CASSLVSYSNQPQHF.

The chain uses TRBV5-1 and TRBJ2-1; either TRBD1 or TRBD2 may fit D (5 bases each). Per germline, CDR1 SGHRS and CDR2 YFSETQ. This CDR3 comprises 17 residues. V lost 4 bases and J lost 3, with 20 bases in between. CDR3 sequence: CASSPSGTTDGYNEQFF. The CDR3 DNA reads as TGCGCCAGCAGCCCCTCCGGGACGACGGACGGCTACAATGAGCAGTTCTTC. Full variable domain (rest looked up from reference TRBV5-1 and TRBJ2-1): KAGVTQTPRYLIKTRGQQVTLSCSPISGHRSVSWYQQTPGQGLQFLFEYFSETQRNKGNFPGRFSGRQFSNSRSEMNVSTLELGDSALYLCASSPSGTTDGYNEQFFGPGTRLTVL.

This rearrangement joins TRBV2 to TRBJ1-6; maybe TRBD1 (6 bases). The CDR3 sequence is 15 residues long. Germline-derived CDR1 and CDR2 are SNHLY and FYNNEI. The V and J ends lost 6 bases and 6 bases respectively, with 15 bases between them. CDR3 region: CASSLRQVSNSPLHF. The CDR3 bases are TGTGCCAGCAGCCTCCGACAGGTTTCTAATTCACCCCTCCACTTT.

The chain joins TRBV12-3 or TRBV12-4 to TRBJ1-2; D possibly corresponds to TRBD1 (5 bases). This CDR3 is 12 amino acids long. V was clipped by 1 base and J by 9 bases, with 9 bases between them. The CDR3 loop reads CASSLGAGSYTF. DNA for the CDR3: TGTGCCAGCAGTTTAGGGGCAGGGAGCTACACCTTC.

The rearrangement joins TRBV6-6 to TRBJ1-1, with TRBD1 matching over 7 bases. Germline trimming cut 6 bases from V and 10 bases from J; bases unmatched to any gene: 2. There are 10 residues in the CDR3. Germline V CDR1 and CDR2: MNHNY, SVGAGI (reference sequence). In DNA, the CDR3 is TGTGCCAGCAGAGCAGGGGGAGCTTTCTTT. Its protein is CASRAGGAFF.

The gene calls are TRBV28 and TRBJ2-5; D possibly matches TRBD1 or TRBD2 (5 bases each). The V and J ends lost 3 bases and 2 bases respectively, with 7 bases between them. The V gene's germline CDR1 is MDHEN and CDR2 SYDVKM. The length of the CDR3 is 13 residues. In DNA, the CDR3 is TGTGCCAGCAGTTTGGGGGTTCAAGAGACCCAGTACTTC. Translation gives CASSLGVQETQYF.

The CDR3 region is CASRFVTPTGQNTEAFF. The CDR3 nucleotides read TGTGCAAGTCGCTTCGTCACTCCGACAGGGCAGAACACTGAAGCTTTCTTT. The chain has TRBV12-2 and TRBJ1-1; the table's D call, TRBD1, has no DNA check behind it. TRBV12-2 is shown as a pseudogene. There are 17 residues in the CDR3.

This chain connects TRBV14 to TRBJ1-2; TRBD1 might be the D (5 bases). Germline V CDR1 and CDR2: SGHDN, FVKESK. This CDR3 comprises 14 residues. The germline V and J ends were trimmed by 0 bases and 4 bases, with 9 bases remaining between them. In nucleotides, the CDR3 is TGTGCCAGCAGCCAAGATCGGGGGTTCTATGGCTACACCTTC. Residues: CASSQDRGFYGYTF.

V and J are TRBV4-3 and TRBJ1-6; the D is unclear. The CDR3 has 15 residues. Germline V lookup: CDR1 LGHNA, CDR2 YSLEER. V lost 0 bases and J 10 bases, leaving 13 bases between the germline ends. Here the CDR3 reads CASSQEVQSNSPLHF. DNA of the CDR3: TGCGCCAGCAGCCAAGAGGTGCAGAGTAACTCACCCCTCCACTTT.

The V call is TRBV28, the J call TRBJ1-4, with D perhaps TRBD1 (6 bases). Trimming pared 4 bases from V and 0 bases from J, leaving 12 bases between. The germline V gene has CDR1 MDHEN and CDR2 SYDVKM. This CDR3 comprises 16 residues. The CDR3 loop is CASSSTGPATNEKLFF. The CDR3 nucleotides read TGTGCCAGCAGTTCGACAGGACCGGCAACTAATGAAAAACTGTTTTTT.

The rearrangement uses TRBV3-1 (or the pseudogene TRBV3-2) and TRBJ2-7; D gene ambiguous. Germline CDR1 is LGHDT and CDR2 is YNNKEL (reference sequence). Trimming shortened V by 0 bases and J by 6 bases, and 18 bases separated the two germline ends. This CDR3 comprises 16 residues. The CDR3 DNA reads TGTGCCAGCAGCCAAGATAAAGGAAGGGCGTTGGCCGAGCAGTACTTC. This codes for CASSQDKGRALAEQYF.

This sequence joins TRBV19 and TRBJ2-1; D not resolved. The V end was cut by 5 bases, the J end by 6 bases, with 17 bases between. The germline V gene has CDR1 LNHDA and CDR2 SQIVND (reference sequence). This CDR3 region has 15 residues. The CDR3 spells CASSADIRLGNEQFF. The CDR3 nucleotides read TGTGCCAGTAGTGCCGACATAAGGCTCGGCAATGAGCAGTTCTTC.

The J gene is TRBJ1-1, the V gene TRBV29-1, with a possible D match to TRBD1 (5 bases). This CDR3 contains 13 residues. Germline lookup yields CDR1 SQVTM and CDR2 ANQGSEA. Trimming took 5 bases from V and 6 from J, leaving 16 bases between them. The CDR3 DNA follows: TGCAGCGTTCCCGGATGGGGCGGGGCTGAAGCTTTCTTT. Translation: CSVPGWGGAEAFF.

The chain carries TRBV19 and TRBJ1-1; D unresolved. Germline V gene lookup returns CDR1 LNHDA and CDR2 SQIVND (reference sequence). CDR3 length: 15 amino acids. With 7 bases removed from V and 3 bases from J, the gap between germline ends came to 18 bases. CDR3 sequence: CASTPGSPWDTEAFF. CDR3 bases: TGTGCCAGTACCCCCGGATCGCCCTGGGACACTGAAGCTTTCTTT.

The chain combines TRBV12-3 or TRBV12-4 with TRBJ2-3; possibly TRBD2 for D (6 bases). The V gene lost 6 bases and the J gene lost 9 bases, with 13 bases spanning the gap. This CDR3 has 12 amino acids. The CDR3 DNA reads TGTGCCAGCAGCCAAGGACTATTCACGCAGTATTTT. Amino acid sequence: CASSQGLFTQYF.

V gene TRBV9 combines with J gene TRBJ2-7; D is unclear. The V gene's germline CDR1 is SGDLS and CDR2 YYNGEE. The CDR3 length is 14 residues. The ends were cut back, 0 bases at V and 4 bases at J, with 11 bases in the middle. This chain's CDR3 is CASSVDRLPYEQYF. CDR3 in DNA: TGTGCCAGCAGCGTAGACCGGCTTCCTTACGAGCAGTACTTC. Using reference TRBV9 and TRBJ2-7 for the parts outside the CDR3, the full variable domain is DSGVTQTPKHLITATGQRVTLRCSPRSGDLSVYWYQQSLDQGLQFLIQYYNGEERAKGNILERFSAQQFPDLHSELNLSSLELGDSALYFCASSVDRLPYEQYFGPGTRLTVT.

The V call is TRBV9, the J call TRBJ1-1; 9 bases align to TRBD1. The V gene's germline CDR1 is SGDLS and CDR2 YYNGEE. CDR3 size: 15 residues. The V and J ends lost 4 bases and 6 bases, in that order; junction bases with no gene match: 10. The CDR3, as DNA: TGTGCCAGCAGCCCGTCCGGGACAGGGTGGGCTGAAGCTTTCTTT. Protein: CASSPSGTGWAEAFF.